This T cell receptor (beta chain) is drawn from a study of beta chain features in type 1 diabetes. On the study more broadly: Healthy donors and patients showed comparable age, gender and cell yields.

Reverse transcription of all isolated RNA meant that expressed TCRB transcripts were sequenced. Assay used: immunoSEQ multiplex PCR; TCRdb lists only in-frame clones, some missing. This sample has 310,000 or so clones, with approximately 10% found just once. CDR3 length: 16 amino acids. Per germline, CDR1 SGHTA and CDR2 FQGNSA. V gave up 1 base and J gave up 7 bases; unmatched junction bases: 10. Populations obtained by sorting all exceeded 98% purity. This clone has a handful of counts. This chain connects TRBV7-2 to TRBJ2-1, with TRBD2 identical over 7 bases. The sequence came from a woman under 40 in good health. Sequenced sample: naive CD4+ T cells from blood. This chain's CDR3 is CASSLDRAGAFNEQFF. The CDR3 DNA follows: TGTGCCAGCAGCTTAGATCGGGCGGGAGCTTTTAATGAGCAGTTCTTC.